This entry lists 24 T cell receptor beta chains sequenced from one sample in a study of identifying expanded T cells in peripheral blood. Using immunoSEQ multiplex PCR, the repertoire was profiled, and TCRdb retains in-frame clones only, with some absent. The repertoire holds about 80,000 clones, with approximately 90% as singletons. The specimen sequenced was blood. The receptors come from a person between 18 and 75 years old in good health.

The chain links TRBV5-1 to TRBJ1-3, with unresolved D. Germline V CDR1 and CDR2: SGHRS, YFSETQ. With 3 bases removed from V and 0 bases from J, the gap between germline ends came to 13 bases. The CDR3 runs to 16 residues. The CDR3 spells CASSSERPSSGNTIYF. In DNA, the CDR3 is TGCGCCAGCAGCTCCGAGAGGCCGAGCTCTGGAAACACCATATATTTT.

The chain couples TRBV9 to TRBJ2-7; perhaps TRBD1 as D (6 bases). This CDR3 is built from 14 residues. Germline CDR1 reads SGDLS; CDR2 reads YYNGEE. Trimming left V 3 bases short and J 2 bases short, with 12 bases between. The CDR3 DNA reads as TGTGCCAGCAGCGGAGGGACAACCGCCTACGAGCAGTACTTC. It is translated as CASSGGTTAYEQYF.

This chain links TRBV19 with TRBJ1-5, with 7 positions matching TRBD1. This CDR3 has 15 amino acids. The germline V gene has CDR1 LNHDA and CDR2 SQIVND (reference sequence). Losses at the gene ends were 0 bases for V and 4 bases for J; bases not matched to a gene: 3. DNA of the CDR3: TGTGCCAGTAGTATAGAGACAGGGCGTAATCAGCCCCAGCATTTT. This gives the protein CASSIETGRNQPQHF.

The rearrangement joins TRBV7-9 to TRBJ1-1, with 7 nucleotides matching TRBD1. This CDR3 has 14 amino acids. With V trimmed by 5 bases and J by 4 bases, 7 bases remained unmatched. Germline assignment: CDR1 SEHNR and CDR2 FQNEAQ (reference sequence). Written as DNA, the CDR3 is TGTGCCAGCAGCCATTCGGACAGGATCACTGAAGCTTTCTTT. Its protein product is CASSHSDRITEAFF. Together with reference TRBV7-9 and TRBJ1-1, the CDR3 gives the full variable domain: DTGVSQNPRHKITKRGQNVTFRCDPISEHNRLYWYRQTLGQGPEFLTYFQNEAQLEKSRLLSDRFSAERPKGSFSTLEIQRTEQGDSAMYLCASSHSDRITEAFFGQGTRLTVV.

This clone was counted once. The V and J genes are TRBV7-3 and TRBJ1-1; D perhaps matches TRBD1 (5 bases). The CDR3 sequence is 13 residues long. V was cut by 5 bases and J by 1 base, with 8 bases left in between. From germline, CDR1 is SGHTA and CDR2 FQGTGA. The CDR3 DNA sequence: TGTGCCAGCAGCCTAGGACAGAACACTGAAGCTTTCTTT. The encoded protein is CASSLGQNTEAFF.

V gene TRBV5-1 combines with J gene TRBJ1-1; unclear D gene. The germline CDR1 and CDR2 sequences are SGHRS and YFSETQ. Trimming stripped 0 bases from V and 4 bases from J, with 13 bases between. The CDR3 runs to 15 residues. The CDR3 is CASSLVWKGGTEAFF. In nucleotides, the CDR3 is TGCGCCAGCAGCTTGGTTTGGAAGGGCGGCACTGAAGCTTTCTTT. Filled out from reference TRBV5-1 and TRBJ1-1, the complete variable domain reads KAGVTQTPRYLIKTRGQQVTLSCSPISGHRSVSWYQQTPGQGLQFLFEYFSETQRNKGNFPGRFSGRQFSNSRSEMNVSTLELGDSALYLCASSLVWKGGTEAFFGQGTRLTVV.

This clone came up once. The rearrangement uses TRBV30 and TRBJ2-3; D is possibly TRBD2 (5 bases). The CDR3 is made up of 15 amino acids. With 4 bases removed from V and 4 bases from J, the gap between germline ends came to 18 bases. CDR1 and CDR2 from the germline V gene are GTSNPN and SVGIG (reference sequence). The CDR3 region is CAWTDGPGLSDTQYF. The CDR3 coding sequence is TGTGCCTGGACGGATGGACCGGGATTGTCAGATACGCAGTATTTT.

This chain connects TRBV5-4 to TRBJ1-2; D perhaps matches TRBD1 (6 bases). There are 14 residues in the CDR3. Germline lookup yields CDR1 SGHNT and CDR2 YYREEE (reference sequence). V lost 4 bases, J lost 0 bases, and 10 bases lay in between. CDR3 bases: TGTGCCAGCAGCAGAGCAGGGGCTAACTATGGCTACACCTTC. Amino acids: CASSRAGANYGYTF.

CDR3 bases: TGTGCCATCAGTGAAGCAACTCAGCCCCAGCATTTT. It specifies CAISEATQPQHF. The chain joins TRBV10-3 to TRBJ1-5; the D is unclear. Deletions cut 3 bases from V and 6 bases from J, with 6 bases between. CDR1 and CDR2 from the germline V gene are ENHRY and SYGVKD. The CDR3 loop spans 12 amino acids.

The V call is TRBV2, the J call TRBJ1-2; 7 positions match TRBD1. Germline V CDR1 and CDR2: SNHLY, FYNNEI. The CDR3 has 13 residues. After removal of 8 bases from V and 5 bases from J, the junction contained 8 bases not matched to a gene. The CDR3 coding sequence is TGTGCCAGCCGGGGACAGCCTGGGTATGGCTACACCTTC. This codes for CASRGQPGYGYTF.

The rearrangement links TRBV9 to TRBJ2-5; 7 nucleotides align to TRBD2. In germline, CDR1 is SGDLS, CDR2 YYNGEE. V lost 0 bases and J lost 3; bases outside the gene matches: 2. The CDR3 extends over 14 amino acids. The CDR3 region has the DNA TGTGCCAGCAGCGTAGTTGGACTAGAAGAGACCCAGTACTTC. Protein product: CASSVVGLEETQYF.

The CDR3 is CASSPGGAGANPNTGELFF. The CDR3, as DNA: TGTGCCAGCAGCCCCGGCGGAGCGGGGGCCAATCCGAACACCGGGGAGCTGTTTTTT. This chain links TRBV11-2 with TRBJ2-2, with 8 nucleotides matching TRBD2. CDR1 and CDR2 from the germline V gene are SGHAT and FQNNGV. V lost 5 bases to trimming and J lost 0 bases; unmatched junction nucleotides: 14. The CDR3 totals 19 residues.

CDR3 loop: CASSIRLSQPQHF. The DNA of the CDR3 is TGTGCCAGTAGTATACGCCTCAGTCAGCCCCAGCATTTT. This chain links TRBV19 with TRBJ1-5; D is ambiguous. CDR1 LNHDA and CDR2 SQIVND come from the germline V gene (reference sequence). The germline V and J ends were trimmed by 2 bases and 6 bases, with 8 bases remaining between them. The length of the CDR3 is 13 residues.

The rearrangement uses TRBV14 and TRBJ2-5, with D hard to call. There are 14 residues in the CDR3. Germline loops: CDR1 SGHDN, CDR2 FVKESK. The V end was cut by 4 bases, the J end by 4 bases, with 13 bases between. The CDR3 sequence is CASSPGPGGETQYF. CDR3 nucleotides: TGTGCCAGCAGCCCGGGTCCCGGCGGAGAGACCCAGTACTTC. Filled out from reference TRBV14 and TRBJ2-5, the complete variable domain reads EAGVTQFPSHSVIEKGQTVTLRCDPISGHDNLYWYRRVMGKEIKFLLHFVKESKQDESGMPNNRFLAERTGGTYSTLKVQPAELEDSGVYFCASSPGPGGETQYFGPGTRLLVL.

V and J are TRBV7-2 and TRBJ2-3; 10 bases map to TRBD2. From germline, CDR1 is SGHTA and CDR2 FQGNSA. This CDR3 is 17 amino acids long. The J segment lost 4 bases and the V segment lost 1 base, leaving 8 bases of the junction unmatched. The CDR3 here is CASSLVSSGGAADTQYF. DNA of the CDR3: TGTGCCAGCAGCTTAGTGTCCAGCGGGGGGGCGGCAGATACGCAGTATTTT.

The chain employs TRBV4-3 and TRBJ1-4, with unresolved D. Trimming removed 2 bases from V and 6 bases from J, with 7 bases in between. This CDR3 comprises 13 residues. The germline V gene has CDR1 LGHNA and CDR2 YSLEER. This chain's CDR3 is CASSQQWDEKLFF. The CDR3 DNA is TGCGCCAGCAGCCAACAGTGGGATGAAAAACTGTTTTTT.

The count of this clone is one. The chain joins TRBV6-1 to TRBJ2-7; D is perhaps TRBD2 (6 bases). This CDR3 spans 10 amino acids. Germline assignment: CDR1 MNHNS and CDR2 SASEGT. V was pared by 10 bases and J by 4 bases, with 8 bases between. The chain's CDR3 is CATGGYEQYF. The CDR3 coding sequence is TGTGCCACCGGGGGATACGAGCAGTACTTC.

The chain has TRBV6-1 and TRBJ1-1; a weak D match, TRBD1 (6 bases). Per germline, CDR1 MNHNS and CDR2 SASEGT. V was shortened by 6 bases and J by 1 base, with 12 bases between the two germline ends. The CDR3 totals 14 residues. CDR3 loop: CASSLRGANTEAFF. Here the CDR3 DNA reads TGTGCCAGCAGCTTGCGGGGGGCGAACACTGAAGCTTTCTTT.

The chain uses TRBV18 and TRBJ2-2; possibly TRBD1 or TRBD2 for D (5 bases each). CDR3 length: 15 amino acids. Germline CDR1 reads KGHSH; CDR2 reads LQKENI. With 7 bases removed from V and 5 bases from J, the gap between germline ends came to 17 bases. CDR3 region: CASFPQGVTTGELFF. The DNA of the CDR3 is TGTGCCAGCTTTCCCCAGGGAGTAACGACCGGGGAGCTGTTTTTT.

The gene calls are TRBV27 and TRBJ2-7; 7 positions agree with TRBD1. Germline assignment: CDR1 MNHEY and CDR2 SMNVEV (reference sequence). There are 13 residues in the CDR3. With V trimmed by 6 bases and J by 6 bases, 8 bases remained unmatched. In DNA form, the CDR3 reads TGTGCCAGCAGAATAGACAGGGTTGGCGAGCAGTACTTC. Encoded protein: CASRIDRVGEQYF.

The chain employs TRBV7-8 and TRBJ1-5; D is unresolved. Trimming pared 0 bases from V and 0 bases from J, leaving 9 bases between. This CDR3 region has 16 residues. From germline, CDR1 is SGHVS and CDR2 FQNEAQ. The CDR3 DNA reads as TGTGCCAGCAGCTTAGCAGGGAGCCATAGCAATCAGCCCCAGCATTTT. Protein sequence: CASSLAGSHSNQPQHF.

This chain links TRBV5-1 with TRBJ1-2, with D perhaps matching TRBD1 (5 bases). Trimming took off 4 bases at V and 5 bases at J, with 15 bases between the two ends. The length of the CDR3 is 14 residues. Germline V gene sequence: CDR1 SGHRS, CDR2 YFSETQ. The CDR3 region is CASSILSGGYGYTF. The CDR3 coding sequence is TGCGCCAGCAGCATATTGTCGGGGGGTTATGGCTACACCTTC.

The CDR3 spells CASSSGLVAKNIQYF. CDR3 DNA sequence: TGTGCCAGTAGTTCAGGGTTGGTGGCCAAAAACATTCAGTACTTC. V is TRBV19 and J is TRBJ2-4; possible D gene TRBD1, 5 bases. The germline V gene encodes CDR1 LNHDA and CDR2 SQIVND (reference sequence). V was cut by 5 bases and J by 1 base, with 12 bases left in between. This CDR3 has 15 amino acids. The full variable domain, completed using reference TRBV19 and TRBJ2-4, is DGGITQSPKYLFRKEGQNVTLSCEQNLNHDAMYWYRQDPGQGLRLIYYSQIVNDFQKGDIAEGYSVSREKKESFPLTVTSAQKNPTAFYLCASSSGLVAKNIQYFGAGTRLSVL.

This clone has a single count. The V gene is TRBV7-9, the J gene TRBJ2-3; the match to TRBD2 covers 9 bases. The CDR3 is made up of 15 amino acids. CDR1 and CDR2 (germline): SEHNR, FQNEAQ (reference sequence). V lost 8 bases and J lost 0; bases outside the gene matches: 6. As DNA, the CDR3 is TGTGCCAGCGGACGACTAGCGGCTAGCACAGATACGCAGTATTTT. Protein sequence: CASGRLAASTDTQYF.